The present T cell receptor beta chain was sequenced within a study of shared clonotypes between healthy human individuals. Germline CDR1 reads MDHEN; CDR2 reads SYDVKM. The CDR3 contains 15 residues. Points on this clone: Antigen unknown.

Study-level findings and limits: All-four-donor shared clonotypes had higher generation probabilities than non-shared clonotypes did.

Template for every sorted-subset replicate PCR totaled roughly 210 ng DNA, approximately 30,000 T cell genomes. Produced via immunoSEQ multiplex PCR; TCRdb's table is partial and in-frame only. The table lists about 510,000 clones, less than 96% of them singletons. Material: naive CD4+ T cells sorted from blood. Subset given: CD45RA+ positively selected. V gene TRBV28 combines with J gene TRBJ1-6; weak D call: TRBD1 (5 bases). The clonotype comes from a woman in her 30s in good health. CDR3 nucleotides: TGTGCGTATCAAGAGGGGCCTGGGGGAAATTCACCCCTCCACTTT. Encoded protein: CAYQEGPGGNSPLHF.